This entry lists 28 T cell receptor beta chains sequenced from one sample in a study of T cell repertoires in cytomegalovirus infection. TCRdb reprocessed the reads via MiXCR and lists one record per CDR3 protein. The sample consists of hundreds of thousands of distinct CDR3 sequences, 20% to 25% of them appearing once. Sequencing was carried out using CD8+ T cells from PBMCs. The source of these receptors is a human donor in good health (CMV status not recorded). Some clones in this sample may be carry-over from other donors' samples.

This clonotype came up a few times. V gene TRBV28 combines with J gene TRBJ2-2; 7 bases align to TRBD2. The CDR3 extends over 15 amino acids. Germline V gene data show CDR1 as MDHEN and CDR2 as SYDVKM. V was pared by 6 bases and J by 1 base, with 5 bases of the junction left unmatched. For the CDR3, the DNA is TGTGCCAGCAGGGGGGAGGGGAAGAACACCGGGGAGCTGTTTTTT. It translates to CASRGEGKNTGELFF.

J is TRBJ1-2 and V is TRBV13; 7 bases are shared with TRBD1. Looked up from germline, CDR1 is PRHDT and CDR2 is FYEKMQ (reference sequence). This CDR3 spans 15 amino acids. J was trimmed by 6 bases and V by 4 bases; bases with no gene match: 11. The CDR3 reads CASSSRDRGIDGYTF. DNA for the CDR3: TGTGCCAGCAGCTCACGGGACAGAGGGATCGATGGCTACACCTTC.

The V and J genes are TRBV7-3 and TRBJ2-2; D is ambiguous. CDR1 is SGHTA, CDR2 FQGTGA, per germline. V was pared by 6 bases and J by 6 bases, with 11 bases between. The CDR3 runs to 13 residues. The CDR3 sequence: CASRSLESGELFF. Here the CDR3 DNA reads TGTGCCAGCAGATCCCTGGAATCCGGGGAGCTGTTTTTT. Variable domain in full (rest from reference TRBV7-3 and TRBJ2-2): GAGVSQTPSNKVTEKGKYVELRCDPISGHTALYWYRQSLGQGPEFLIYFQGTGAADDSGLPNDRFFAVRPEGSVSTLKIQRTERGDSAVYLCASRSLESGELFFGEGSRLTVL.

The table lists this clonotype with many counts. V usage is TRBV7-2 and J usage is TRBJ2-7; 7 positions match TRBD1. Germline assignment: CDR1 SGHTA and CDR2 FQGNSA. The ends lost 0 bases at V and 2 bases at J; junction bases unmatched: 4. The CDR3 totals 15 residues. CDR3 loop: CASSLAHQGAYEQYV. CDR3 bases: TGTGCCAGCAGCTTAGCGCATCAGGGGGCCTACGAGCAGTACGTC.

Ten or more counts support this clonotype. The CDR3 DNA follows: TGCGCCAGCAGCCAAGGCCAGGATGAAAACATTCAGTACTTC. It yields the protein CASSQGQDENIQYF. The rearrangement links TRBV4-1 to TRBJ2-4; D is unresolved. V lost 1 base and J 5 bases, leaving 9 bases between the germline ends. From germline, CDR1 is MGHRA and CDR2 YSYEKL. This CDR3 spans 14 amino acids.

This clonotype was counted many times. V and J are TRBV7-8 and TRBJ1-1; TRBD1 is a possible D gene (5 bases). Germline-derived CDR1 and CDR2 are SGHVS and FQNEAQ. The CDR3 covers 15 residues. Trimming took off 8 bases at V and 4 bases at J, with 20 bases between the two ends. The CDR3 protein is CASFWGGVDPTEAFF. Written as DNA, the CDR3 is TGTGCCAGCTTCTGGGGGGGGGTGGATCCCACTGAAGCTTTCTTT.

The table lists this clonotype with a few counts. The chain carries TRBV6-4 and TRBJ1-5, with D possibly being TRBD1 (5 bases). Trimming cost V 1 base and J 5 bases, with 15 bases left between them. The CDR3 length is 16 residues. Germline V CDR1 and CDR2: MRHNA, SNTAGT. For the CDR3, the DNA is TGTGCCAGCAGTGACTTCGGGGACCGGTTCGATCAGCCCCAGCATTTT. Its translation is CASSDFGDRFDQPQHF.

The rearrangement links TRBV20-1 to TRBJ2-7; D gene uncertain. Trimming took off 4 bases at V and 2 bases at J, with 15 bases between the two ends. CDR3 length: 14 residues. Germline V gives CDR1 DFQATT, CDR2 SNEGSKA (reference sequence). The CDR3 here is CSANPRDTPYEQYV. The CDR3 region has the DNA TGCAGTGCTAACCCTCGAGACACCCCCTACGAGCAGTACGTC.

A few counts support this clonotype. The genes are TRBV12-3 or TRBV12-4 and TRBJ2-7; possibly TRBD1 for D (5 bases). V lost 8 bases, J lost 2 bases, and 22 bases lay in between. This CDR3 region has 16 residues. The CDR3 protein is CASAPPVFTGTYEQYF. The CDR3 DNA reads as TGTGCCAGCGCGCCCCCAGTGTTTACAGGAACCTACGAGCAGTACTTC.

This clonotype was counted ten times or more. This chain joins TRBV12-3 or TRBV12-4 and TRBJ2-1; TRBD1 aligns across 7 bases. This CDR3 has 15 residues. The ends lost 6 bases at V and 3 bases at J; junction bases unmatched: 8. This CDR3 is CASSSGQAVYNEQFF. The CDR3 DNA sequence: TGTGCCAGCAGCTCCGGACAGGCGGTCTACAATGAGCAGTTCTTC.

The chain is built from TRBV6-5 and TRBJ2-5; 13 bases fit TRBD2. V lost 3 bases, J lost 1 base, and 8 bases stayed unmatched. The germline V gene has CDR1 MNHEY and CDR2 SVGAGI. The CDR3 runs 18 residues. The CDR3 here is CASSYQGLAGELQETQYF. In DNA, the CDR3 is TGTGCCAGCAGTTATCAAGGACTAGCGGGGGAACTCCAAGAGACCCAGTACTTC.

Worth noting for this clonotype: One end of the junction is discordant with germline, which a read error may explain. V usage is TRBV20-1 and J usage is TRBJ2-1; D is undetermined. Germline CDR1 and CDR2: DFQATT and SNEGSKA (reference sequence). The CDR3 totals 11 residues. The CDR3 region is CSSWTYNEQFF. CDR3 in DNA: TGCAGTTCCTGGACCTACAATGAACAGTTCTTC.

The V and J genes are TRBV19 and TRBJ1-5; TRBD1 matches at 8 bases. The germline gives CDR1 LNHDA, CDR2 SQIVND (reference sequence). The CDR3 runs to 15 residues. Trimming cost V 3 bases and J 5 bases; bases outside gene matches: 6. CDR3 DNA: TGTGCCAGTAGTATTGGACAGGGTATCCATCAGCCCCAGCATTTT. Its protein product is CASSIGQGIHQPQHF. The full variable domain, with the rest looked up from reference TRBV19 and TRBJ1-5, is DGGITQSPKYLFRKEGQNVTLSCEQNLNHDAMYWYRQDPGQGLRLIYYSQIVNDFQKGDIAEGYSVSREKKESFPLTVTSAQKNPTAFYLCASSIGQGIHQPQHFGDGTRLSIL.

A remark on this clonotype: It may be a read error: a sequence one base away is much more abundant. The rearrangement links TRBV7-8 to TRBJ2-2, with D possibly TRBD2 on 5 matching bases. Germline CDR1 reads SGHVS; CDR2 reads FQNEAQ. The CDR3 runs 15 residues. CDR3 loop: CASSLVTWNTGELIF. Here the CDR3 DNA reads TGTGCCAGCAGCTTAGTTACTTGGAACACCGGGGAGCTGATTTTT.

The V and J genes are TRBV27 and TRBJ1-2; 10 bases align to TRBD1. This CDR3 is built from 13 residues. Losses at the gene ends were 4 bases for V and 6 bases for J; bases not matched to a gene: 2. Germline V CDR1 and CDR2: MNHEY, SMNVEV (reference sequence). CDR3 sequence: CASSWDRGDGYTF. The CDR3 nucleotides are TGTGCCAGCAGTTGGGACAGGGGAGATGGCTACACCTTC.

This clonotype was detected a few times. This chain connects TRBV20-1 to TRBJ2-7; 7 nucleotides agree with TRBD2. There are 11 residues in the CDR3. Germline V gene data show CDR1 as DFQATT and CDR2 as SNEGSKA (reference sequence). Losses at the gene ends were 7 bases for V and 4 bases for J; bases not matched to a gene: 4. The DNA for the CDR3 is TGCAGTGTGGGGGAGGGTTACGAGCAGTACTTC. Amino acid sequence: CSVGEGYEQYF.

The chain joins TRBV7-9 to TRBJ2-1; 9 positions match TRBD2. Germline V gives CDR1 SEHNR, CDR2 FQNEAQ (reference sequence). Trimming at V came to 5 bases and at J to 6 bases, leaving 17 bases not matched to a gene. The CDR3 loop spans 18 amino acids. The CDR3 DNA reads as TGTGCCAGCAGCCCCCCCGGGGTCGGCGGGGGGGCCTTCAATGAGCAGTTCTTC. As protein: CASSPPGVGGGAFNEQFF.

The chain couples TRBV19 to TRBJ2-1; D is ambiguous. CDR1 and CDR2 from the germline V gene are LNHDA and SQIVND (reference sequence). V dropped 3 bases and J dropped 2 bases, with 8 bases sitting between them. This CDR3 is 14 amino acids long. The CDR3 here is CASSIRPPYNEQFF. In DNA form, the CDR3 reads TGTGCCAGTAGTATCAGGCCGCCCTACAATGAGCAGTTCTTC.

The chain links TRBV24-1 to TRBJ1-5; the D gene is possibly TRBD1 (6 bases). The CDR3 extends over 15 amino acids. The V gene lost 6 bases and the J gene lost 1 base, with 12 bases spanning the gap. Germline V CDR1 and CDR2: KGHDR, SFDVKD. CDR3 nucleotides: TGTGCCACCAGTAGAGGAGGACAGAGCAATCAGCCCCAGCATTTT. Protein: CATSRGGQSNQPQHF.

The rearrangement joins TRBV20-1 to TRBJ2-5; D remains ambiguous. V lost 4 bases and J lost 0, with 15 bases in between. The CDR3 consists of 15 residues. Germline V gene data show CDR1 as DFQATT and CDR2 as SNEGSKA (reference sequence). CDR3 DNA: TGCAGTGCTACCCCCAAGGCAGGCAACCAAGAGACCCAGTACTTC. It is translated as CSATPKAGNQETQYF.

J is TRBJ1-1 and V is TRBV12-3 or TRBV12-4; TRBD1 matches at 10 bases. The trim removed 2 bases at V and 3 bases at J, leaving 3 bases unmatched. The CDR3 sequence is 15 residues long. CDR3 residues: CASSLSTGGYTEAFF. CDR3 coding DNA: TGTGCCAGCAGTTTATCGACAGGGGGCTACACTGAAGCTTTCTTT.

The rearrangement uses TRBV4-1 and TRBJ2-1; the D gene is possibly TRBD2 (5 bases). The germline V gene has CDR1 MGHRA and CDR2 YSYEKL. The V end lost 4 bases, the J end lost 5 bases, and 12 bases lay between the germline ends. The CDR3 has 14 residues. CDR3 amino acids: CASSPIFGDNEQFF. DNA of the CDR3: TGCGCCAGCAGCCCCATTTTCGGGGACAATGAGCAGTTCTTC.

The J gene is TRBJ2-1, the V gene TRBV6-6; no definite D call. In germline, CDR1 is MNHNY, CDR2 SVGAGI (reference sequence). The CDR3 runs 12 residues. Trimming pared 8 bases from V and 5 bases from J, leaving 10 bases between. Here the CDR3 reads CASLNRDNEQFF. DNA for the CDR3: TGTGCCAGCCTCAACCGGGACAATGAGCAGTTCTTC.

V and J are TRBV28 and TRBJ1-1, with D unresolved. This CDR3 is 11 amino acids long. The V gene's germline CDR1 is MDHEN and CDR2 SYDVKM. The V end was cut by 7 bases, the J end by 3 bases, with 6 bases between. The CDR3 here is CASKRYTEAFF. DNA of the CDR3: TGTGCCAGCAAGAGGTACACTGAAGCTTTCTTT. The full variable domain, with the rest looked up from reference TRBV28 and TRBJ1-1, is DVKVTQSSRYLVKRTGEKVFLECVQDMDHENMFWYRQDPGLGLRLIYFSYDVKMKEKGDIPEGYSVSREKKERFSLILESASTNQTSMYLCASKRYTEAFFGQGTRLTVV.

This clonotype has only a few counts. This chain joins TRBV28 and TRBJ1-1, with TRBD1 as a possible D gene (5 bases). The ends were cut back, 7 bases at V and 3 bases at J, with 15 bases in the middle. Germline-derived CDR1 and CDR2 are MDHEN and SYDVKM. The CDR3 runs to 14 residues. The CDR3 coding sequence is TGTGCCAGCAACCTGATCGAGGGGTACACTGAAGCTTTCTTT. Amino acid sequence: CASNLIEGYTEAFF. The variable domain in full, completed from reference TRBV28 and TRBJ1-1, reads DVKVTQSSRYLVKRTGEKVFLECVQDMDHENMFWYRQDPGLGLRLIYFSYDVKMKEKGDIPEGYSVSREKKERFSLILESASTNQTSMYLCASNLIEGYTEAFFGQGTRLTVV.

J is TRBJ1-2 and V is TRBV12-5; tentative D call: TRBD1 (6 bases). With 4 bases removed from V and 8 bases from J, the gap between germline ends came to 20 bases. Looked up from germline, CDR1 is LGHNT and CDR2 is FRNRAP. The CDR3 covers 15 residues. Written as DNA, the CDR3 is TGTGCTAGTGGTTCCCACCCAGGGGAAGCGGAAGGCTACACCTTC. This gives the protein CASGSHPGEAEGYTF.

V and J are TRBV29-1 and TRBJ2-2; D might be TRBD2 (5 bases). Germline CDR1 is SQVTM and CDR2 is ANQGSEA. V was clipped by 3 bases and J by 3 bases, with 11 bases between them. The CDR3 runs 14 residues. CDR3 coding DNA: TGCAGCGTTGATCTCGCGGGCTACACCGGGGAGCTGTTTTTT. It specifies CSVDLAGYTGELFF.

This clonotype was observed a handful of times. The chain couples TRBV29-1 to TRBJ2-2; 7 positions agree with TRBD2. Trimming at V came to 3 bases and at J to 2 bases, leaving 3 bases not matched to a gene. Germline CDR1 and CDR2: SQVTM and ANQGSEA. The CDR3 runs 14 residues. The CDR3 coding sequence is TGCAGCGTTGACTGGGGGGGAAACACCGGGGAGCTGTTTTTT. It translates to CSVDWGGNTGELFF.